The 5 T cell receptor beta chains below all came from one sample that was sequenced in a study of T-cell memory formation after mild COVID-19. TCRdb reprocessed the 5' RACE reads with MiXCR, giving one entry per CDR3 protein. Of over 500,000 distinct CDR3 sequences listed, roughly 17% are singletons. Material: PBMCs or a T cell subset sorted from them (not recorded which). The source is an adult woman who had mild COVID-19 (a few samples of this study predate the infection). Cell type and time point are not known.

The J gene is TRBJ2-7, the V gene TRBV5-1; 9 positions agree with TRBD1. The V and J ends lost 4 bases and 6 bases, in that order; junction bases with no gene match: 8. CDR1 is SGHRS, CDR2 YFSETQ, per germline. The CDR3 has 14 amino acids. The CDR3, as DNA: TGCGCCAGCAGCCGCGAAGGACAGGGGCTCGAGCAGTACTTC. Its translation is CASSREGQGLEQYF.

This chain's CDR3 is CASSPEGGLAGSHEQFF. The CDR3 DNA is TGTGCCAGCAGCCCGGAGGGGGGACTAGCGGGGTCTCATGAGCAGTTCTTC. The chain combines TRBV6-5 with TRBJ2-1; 13 bases map to TRBD2. With V trimmed by 6 bases and J by 8 bases, 13 bases remained unmatched. This CDR3 spans 17 amino acids. In germline, CDR1 is MNHEY, CDR2 SVGAGI.

The genes are TRBV11-2 and TRBJ2-1, with a possible D match to TRBD2 (7 bases). Germline assignment: CDR1 SGHAT and CDR2 FQNNGV. The V gene lost 0 bases and the J gene lost 3 bases, with 9 bases spanning the gap. The CDR3 is 15 amino acids. CDR3 bases: TGTGCCAGCAGCTTAGAGGGGGGGCACTACAATGAGCAGTTCTTC. Its translation is CASSLEGGHYNEQFF.

V usage is TRBV6-2 or TRBV6-3 and J usage is TRBJ1-3, with TRBD1 matching 7 bases. V shed 2 bases, J shed 1 base, and the junction held 8 bases outside the gene matches. From germline, CDR1 is MNHEY and CDR2 SVGEGT. This CDR3 has 17 amino acids. The CDR3 DNA sequence: TGTGCCAGCAGTTACCCTCCGGGACAGAGATCTGGAAACACCATATATTTT. It encodes CASSYPPGQRSGNTIYF.

V gene TRBV24-1 combines with J gene TRBJ2-1; D perhaps matches TRBD2 (6 bases). CDR3 length: 15 residues. Germline V gene lookup returns CDR1 KGHDR and CDR2 SFDVKD. The V end was cut by 4 bases, the J end by 10 bases, with 19 bases between. CDR3 coding DNA: TGTGCCACCAGTGACGGCCCCCTTAGGCGGGACGAGCAGTTCTTC. This gives the protein CATSDGPLRRDEQFF.